A single sample is the source of the 19 T cell receptor beta chains below, sequenced in a study of blood T cell repertoires in COVID-19. TCRdb's copy holds only in-frame clones and misses some; the assay was immunoSEQ multiplex PCR. Of some 150,000 clones listed, approximately 84% are singletons. Material for sequencing was PBMCs or T cells enriched from blood (not recorded which). The receptors were sampled from a human donor with acute COVID-19. The donor label of this sample is uncertain.

The chain carries TRBV12-5 and TRBJ2-4, with 7 bases that match TRBD1. V shed 3 bases, J shed 1 base, and the junction held 3 bases outside the gene matches. The CDR3 extends over 15 amino acids. CDR1 is LGHNT, CDR2 FRNRAP, per germline. Here the CDR3 reads CASGFEQGAKNIQYF. The DNA of the CDR3 is TGTGCTAGTGGTTTTGAACAGGGGGCCAAAAACATTCAGTACTTC. Filled out from reference TRBV12-5 and TRBJ2-4, the complete variable domain reads DARVTQTPRHKVTEMGQEVTMRCQPILGHNTVFWYRQTMMQGLELLAYFRNRAPLDDSGMPKDRFSAEMPDATLATLKIQPSEPRDSAVYFCASGFEQGAKNIQYFGAGTRLSVL.

The chain carries TRBV6-2 or TRBV6-3 and TRBJ2-2, with D tentatively TRBD1 (6 bases). The CDR3 length is 12 residues. Germline V gene lookup returns CDR1 MNHEY and CDR2 SVGEGT. V was trimmed by 5 bases and J by 7 bases, leaving 8 bases between them. The CDR3 loop is CASSQGFGELFF. CDR3 sequence (DNA): TGTGCCAGCAGTCAGGGGTTCGGGGAGCTGTTTTTT.

V is TRBV30 and J is TRBJ2-7; a weak D match, TRBD1 (6 bases). The CDR3 has 12 amino acids. V dropped 3 bases and J dropped 2 bases, with 8 bases sitting between them. Germline loops: CDR1 GTSNPN, CDR2 SVGIG (reference sequence). The CDR3 coding sequence is TGTGCCTGGAGCAGGGGCCCCTACGAGCAGTACTTC. This encodes CAWSRGPYEQYF.

This rearrangement joins TRBV29-1 to TRBJ2-3; D is perhaps TRBD1 (6 bases). The germline V and J ends were trimmed by 1 base and 14 bases, with 19 bases remaining between them. The CDR3 totals 13 residues. Germline V gene lookup returns CDR1 SQVTM and CDR2 ANQGSEA. The CDR3 DNA is TGCAGCGTTGAAGGGGGGCAGATCAACTGGCCGTATTTT. Protein sequence: CSVEGGQINWPYF.

This clone was seen more than once but under ten times. The chain combines TRBV9 with TRBJ1-2, with a possible D match to TRBD1 (6 bases). The CDR3 totals 15 residues. Germline V CDR1 and CDR2: SGDLS, YYNGEE. Trimming removed 3 bases from V and 2 bases from J, with 14 bases in between. For the CDR3, the DNA is TGTGCCAGCAGCGACGGACAGCTCCAGAACTATGGCTACACCTTC. Its translation: CASSDGQLQNYGYTF.

The V call is TRBV5-1, the J call TRBJ2-3, with D possibly TRBD1 on 5 matching bases. V gave up 1 base and J gave up 7 bases, with 19 bases separating them. The CDR3 covers 16 residues. CDR1 is SGHRS and CDR2 is YFSETQ in the germline V gene. CDR3 loop: CASSLNAQDSVNTQYF. CDR3 nucleotides: TGCGCCAGCAGCTTGAATGCACAGGATTCCGTGAATACGCAGTATTTT.

The chain carries TRBV18 and TRBJ1-5; 8 nucleotides align to TRBD1. The CDR3 has 17 residues. J was trimmed by 4 bases and V by 3 bases; bases with no gene match: 11. CDR1 is KGHSH, CDR2 LQKENI, per germline. The CDR3 coding sequence is TGTGCCAGCTCACCGACAGGGGAGGGTATATGGAATCAGCCCCAGCATTTT. This sequence encodes CASSPTGEGIWNQPQHF.

J is TRBJ1-5 and V is TRBV6-1; no clear D gene. Deletions cut 1 base from V and 0 bases from J, with 16 bases between. CDR1 and CDR2 from the germline V gene are MNHNS and SASEGT. This CDR3 contains 18 residues. The CDR3 loop is CASSEEWWADYSNQPQHF. The CDR3 bases are TGTGCCAGCAGTGAAGAATGGTGGGCAGACTATAGCAATCAGCCCCAGCATTTT.

This clone has more than one count but fewer than ten. The genes are TRBV9 and TRBJ1-4, with 10 bases matching TRBD1. V trimming: 3 bases; J trimming: 8 bases; junction bases outside the gene matches: 7. CDR1 SGDLS and CDR2 YYNGEE come from the germline V gene. The CDR3 covers 15 residues. The CDR3 loop reads CASSAAGTGDEKLFF. Here the CDR3 DNA reads TGTGCCAGCAGCGCAGCCGGGACAGGGGACGAAAAACTGTTTTTT.

The chain joins TRBV6-5 to TRBJ1-2; 8 nucleotides align to TRBD1. Germline CDR1 and CDR2: MNHEY and SVGAGI. The V segment lost 6 bases and the J segment 0 bases; nucleotides outside the gene matches: 3. This CDR3 spans 14 amino acids. CDR3 in amino acids: CASSQQGANYGYTF. As DNA, the CDR3 is TGTGCCAGCAGCCAACAGGGGGCTAACTATGGCTACACCTTC.

The rearrangement joins TRBV27 to TRBJ2-7, with a weak D call TRBD1 (6 bases). The germline V and J ends were trimmed by 3 bases and 6 bases, with 9 bases remaining between them. Germline CDR1 is MNHEY and CDR2 is SMNVEV (reference sequence). This CDR3 comprises 12 residues. As DNA, the CDR3 is TGTGCCAGCAGTTTTTTGGACAGCGAGCAGTACTTC. Translation: CASSFLDSEQYF.

There are a few counts of this clone. The rearrangement joins TRBV2 to TRBJ1-6, with TRBD1 as a possible D gene (6 bases). V was cut by 4 bases and J by 9 bases, with 13 bases left in between. Germline CDR1 is SNHLY and CDR2 is FYNNEI. CDR3 length: 14 amino acids. The CDR3 nucleotides are TGTGCCAGCAGTGGGGGCGGGGGGCGTTCACCCCTCCACTTT. This codes for CASSGGGGRSPLHF. The full variable domain, in which reference TRBV2 and TRBJ1-6 provide the parts outside the CDR3, is EPEVTQTPSHQVTQMGQEVILRCVPISNHLYFYWYRQILGQKVEFLVSFYNNEISEKSEIFDDQFSVERPDGSNFTLKIRSTKLEDSAMYFCASSGGGGRSPLHFGNGTRLTVT.

The V and J genes are TRBV19 and TRBJ1-5; no clear D. This CDR3 spans 12 amino acids. Trimming removed 3 bases at V and 9 bases at J, with 9 bases between. Germline CDR1 is LNHDA and CDR2 is SQIVND (reference sequence). The CDR3 loop is CASSMALGPQHF. DNA for the CDR3: TGTGCCAGTAGTATGGCCCTTGGGCCCCAGCATTTT.

The chain uses TRBV11-1 and TRBJ1-4; D call uncertain. The CDR3 has 14 amino acids. V was pared by 5 bases and J by 7 bases, with 14 bases between. Germline V gives CDR1 SGHAT, CDR2 FQDESV (reference sequence). As DNA, the CDR3 is TGTGCCAGCAGCATGGACCGTGCGGGTGAAAAACTGTTTTTT. This encodes CASSMDRAGEKLFF.

The rearrangement uses TRBV6-5 and TRBJ1-4; D gene ambiguous. V was cut by 0 bases and J by 3 bases, with 8 bases left in between. CDR3 length: 15 amino acids. CDR1 is MNHEY and CDR2 is SVGAGI in the germline V gene. The CDR3: CASSYSPTANEKLFF. CDR3 coding DNA: TGTGCCAGCAGTTACTCTCCCACGGCTAATGAAAAACTGTTTTTT.

Turning to this clone: Other DNA variants within this sample encode the same CDR3. J is TRBJ1-5 and V is TRBV9; the match to TRBD1 covers 10 bases. Germline loops: CDR1 SGDLS, CDR2 YYNGEE. This CDR3 region has 15 residues. V shed 2 bases and J 2 bases; nucleotides not matched to a gene: 1. The CDR3 DNA follows: TGTGCCAGCAGCGTTGGGACAGGGGGCAATCAGCCCCAGCATTTT. Translation: CASSVGTGGNQPQHF.

This clone was counted only a few times. This chain links TRBV4-1 with TRBJ2-7; TRBD2 might be the D (5 bases). The germline V and J ends were trimmed by 0 bases and 1 base, with 19 bases remaining between them. There are 18 residues in the CDR3. Germline V gene lookup returns CDR1 MGHRA and CDR2 YSYEKL. The DNA of the CDR3 is TGCGCCAGCAGCCAAGAGGGGTTTGCGGACTCCTCTTCCTACGAGCAGTACTTC. Its translation: CASSQEGFADSSSYEQYF.

The CDR3 is CASSFRQGKGTDTQYF. CDR3 bases: TGTGCCAGCAGCTTCCGACAGGGGAAAGGTACAGATACGCAGTATTTT. This chain joins TRBV7-8 and TRBJ2-3; the match to TRBD1 covers 8 bases. CDR1 and CDR2 (germline): SGHVS, FQNEAQ. V gave up 3 bases and J gave up 3 bases; unmatched junction bases: 8. CDR3 length: 16 amino acids.

The gene calls are TRBV7-9 and TRBJ2-1, with 8 bases lining up with TRBD2. V shed 1 base, J shed 7 bases, and the junction held 6 bases outside the gene matches. Looked up from germline, CDR1 is SEHNR and CDR2 is FQNEAQ (reference sequence). The CDR3 is made up of 15 amino acids. The CDR3 DNA sequence: TGTGCCAGCAGCTTAGGTCGGGGGGGCTTAAATGAGCAGTTCTTC. Residues: CASSLGRGGLNEQFF.